Shown below are 30 T cell receptor beta chains from a single sample sequenced in a study of blood T cell repertoires in COVID-19. TCRdb's table, derived via immunoSEQ multiplex PCR, lists solely in-frame clones and lacks some. The data show around 99,000 clones, roughly 82% seen once. The sequencing input was peripheral blood. The receptors come from a woman aged 80 or older with active or convalescent COVID-19.

This chain links TRBV18 with TRBJ1-3; possibly TRBD1 for D (6 bases). This CDR3 has 16 amino acids. Germline values: CDR1 KGHSH, CDR2 LQKENI. Between the trimmed V and J ends, which lost 3 bases and 0 bases, there was a span of 12 bases. CDR3 sequence reads: CASSPWTALSGNTIYF. The DNA for the CDR3 is TGTGCCAGCTCACCGTGGACAGCTCTCTCTGGAAACACCATATATTTT.

This chain joins TRBV19 and TRBJ2-2, with a possible D match to TRBD1 (6 bases). Looked up from germline, CDR1 is LNHDA and CDR2 is SQIVND (reference sequence). V lost 4 bases to trimming and J lost 5 bases, with 8 bases between them. This CDR3 has 13 residues. CDR3 in amino acids: CASSRDTTGELFF. The DNA of the CDR3 is TGTGCCAGTAGTAGGGACACAACCGGGGAGCTGTTTTTT.

The CDR3 DNA reads TGTGCCAGCAGCCGGGACTCCTACGAGCAGTACTTC. It is translated as CASSRDSYEQYF. The chain employs TRBV5-4 and TRBJ2-7, with D perhaps matching TRBD2 (5 bases). The CDR3 extends over 12 amino acids. V was pared by 4 bases and J by 0 bases, with 5 bases between. The germline V gene has CDR1 SGHNT and CDR2 YYREEE (reference sequence).

The chain's CDR3 is CASSAGQTDTQYF. The DNA of the CDR3 is TGTGCCAGCAGCGCCGGACAGACAGATACGCAGTATTTT. The chain joins TRBV5-5 to TRBJ2-3, with D tentatively TRBD1 (6 bases). Deletions cut 4 bases from V and 3 bases from J, with 9 bases between. The CDR3 runs 13 residues. CDR1 and CDR2 from the germline V gene are SGHKS and YYEKEE (reference sequence).

The chain uses TRBV6-1 and TRBJ1-1, with D perhaps TRBD1 (6 bases). V gave up 1 base and J gave up 12 bases, with 15 bases separating them. CDR3 length: 13 amino acids. CDR1 and CDR2 from the germline V gene are MNHNS and SASEGT. The CDR3 spells CASSEGTALPSFF. CDR3 DNA sequence: TGTGCCAGCAGTGAAGGGACAGCCCTCCCTTCTTTCTTT.

The rearrangement joins TRBV15 to TRBJ1-6; TRBD1 aligns across 7 bases. The trim removed 0 bases at V and 6 bases at J, leaving 2 bases unmatched. The CDR3 is made up of 15 amino acids. Germline V gene lookup returns CDR1 LNHNV and CDR2 YYDKDF (reference sequence). The CDR3 here is CATSREGTANSPLHF. CDR3 DNA: TGTGCCACCAGCAGAGAGGGGACAGCTAATTCACCCCTCCACTTT. Full variable domain (rest looked up from reference TRBV15 and TRBJ1-6): DAMVIQNPRYQVTQFGKPVTLSCSQTLNHNVMYWYQQKSSQAPKLLFHYYDKDFNNEADTPDNFQSRRPNTSFCFLDIRSPGLGDTAMYLCATSREGTANSPLHFGNGTRLTVT.

This sequence joins TRBV5-1 and TRBJ2-3; TRBD2 matches 11 bases. This CDR3 has 18 residues. The V and J ends lost 1 base and 0 bases, in that order; junction bases with no gene match: 7. Per germline, CDR1 SGHRS and CDR2 YFSETQ. For the CDR3, the DNA is TGCGCCAGCAGCTTGTATGAGACTAGCGGGATTAGCACAGATACGCAGTATTTT. Amino acids: CASSLYETSGISTDTQYF.

This chain's CDR3 is CASSAAGLAGYEQYF. The CDR3 DNA sequence: TGTGCCAGCAGCGCCGCGGGACTAGCTGGCTACGAGCAGTACTTC. The rearrangement uses TRBV9 and TRBJ2-7; 9 bases map to TRBD2. This CDR3 contains 15 residues. With V trimmed by 3 bases and J by 3 bases, 7 bases remained unmatched. From germline, CDR1 is SGDLS and CDR2 YYNGEE.

V usage is TRBV24-1 and J usage is TRBJ2-4; maybe TRBD1 (6 bases). Per the germline V gene, CDR1 is KGHDR and CDR2 is SFDVKD. The CDR3 length is 17 residues. With 4 bases removed from V and 0 bases from J, the gap between germline ends came to 15 bases. CDR3 in amino acids: CATSDQDSQLAKNIQYF. The CDR3 DNA follows: TGTGCCACCAGTGACCAGGACAGTCAACTAGCCAAAAACATTCAGTACTTC.

The rearrangement uses TRBV24-1 and TRBJ1-2; 7 bases align to TRBD1. Looked up from germline, CDR1 is KGHDR and CDR2 is SFDVKD. V was pared by 4 bases and J by 3 bases, with 4 bases of the junction left unmatched. There are 14 residues in the CDR3. The CDR3 DNA reads TGTGCCACCAGTGACACGGGACAGCACTATGGCTACACCTTC. Its protein product is CATSDTGQHYGYTF.

The DNA of the CDR3 is TGTGCCAGCAGCCAAGCAACTAGCGGCACAGATACGCAGTATTTT. Translated: CASSQATSGTDTQYF. The gene calls are TRBV3-1 (or the pseudogene TRBV3-2) and TRBJ2-3; the match to TRBD2 covers 7 bases. V shed 1 base, J shed 1 base, and the junction held 2 bases outside the gene matches. The CDR3 sequence is 15 residues long. Germline V lookup: CDR1 LGHDT, CDR2 YNNKEL (reference sequence).

The chain recombines TRBV6-6 with TRBJ2-5; D may be TRBD1 (6 bases). The CDR3 sequence is 14 residues long. The V end was cut by 4 bases, the J end by 4 bases, with 13 bases between. The V gene's germline CDR1 is MNHNY and CDR2 SVGAGI (reference sequence). The CDR3 here is CASSFPEGGETQYF. The CDR3 nucleotides are TGTGCCAGCAGTTTCCCCGAAGGGGGAGAGACCCAGTACTTC.

This chain joins TRBV28 and TRBJ2-2; the D is unclear. The V gene lost 3 bases and the J gene lost 2 bases, with 10 bases spanning the gap. Germline V gene data show CDR1 as MDHEN and CDR2 as SYDVKM. This CDR3 is built from 15 residues. The CDR3 coding sequence is TGTGCCAGCAGTTTGGGCAGGTTTAACACCGGGGAGCTGTTTTTT. Its translation: CASSLGRFNTGELFF.

This chain uses TRBV10-2 with TRBJ1-1; 7 bases agree with TRBD1. From germline, CDR1 is WSHSY and CDR2 SAAADI. This CDR3 has 16 amino acids. V was clipped by 2 bases and J by 0 bases; unmatched bases: 6. The CDR3 DNA reads TGCGCCAGCAGTGAGGCGGTGACAGGGATGAACACTGAAGCTTTCTTT. Protein: CASSEAVTGMNTEAFF.

The chain employs TRBV7-9 and TRBJ1-2; a weak D match, TRBD1 (6 bases). This CDR3 region has 15 residues. Germline assignment: CDR1 SEHNR and CDR2 FQNEAQ (reference sequence). V lost 1 base, J lost 4 bases, and 13 bases lay in between. In DNA, the CDR3 is TGTGCCAGCAGCTTAGTTGACAGGAACTTCTATGGCTACACCTTC. Its protein is CASSLVDRNFYGYTF. The full variable domain, with the rest looked up from reference TRBV7-9 and TRBJ1-2, is DTGVSQNPRHKITKRGQNVTFRCDPISEHNRLYWYRQTLGQGPEFLTYFQNEAQLEKSRLLSDRFSAERPKGSFSTLEIQRTEQGDSAMYLCASSLVDRNFYGYTFGSGTRLTVV.

The J gene is TRBJ1-1, the V gene TRBV29-1; no clear D gene. V was shortened by 4 bases and J by 2 bases, with 8 bases between the two germline ends. There are 12 residues in the CDR3. Germline V lookup: CDR1 SQVTM, CDR2 ANQGSEA. In nucleotides, the CDR3 is TGCAGCGTTGGCGAAATAAACACTGAAGCTTTCTTT. Protein: CSVGEINTEAFF.

This clone was observed at least ten times. The chain recombines TRBV6-5 with TRBJ1-4; weak D call: TRBD1 (5 bases). This CDR3 spans 13 amino acids. The V gene's germline CDR1 is MNHEY and CDR2 SVGAGI. Trimming took 8 bases from V and 4 from J, leaving 11 bases between them. The CDR3 here is CASGAADNEKLFF. DNA of the CDR3: TGTGCCAGCGGGGCAGCCGATAATGAAAAACTGTTTTTT.

CDR3 loop: CASSPRTGNSPLHF. The DNA of the CDR3 is TGCGCCAGCAGCCCGAGGACAGGGAATTCACCCCTCCACTTT. The V gene is TRBV5-1, the J gene TRBJ1-6, with TRBD1 matching 8 bases. V lost 4 bases, J lost 7 bases, and 4 bases stayed unmatched. CDR1 and CDR2 (germline): SGHRS, YFSETQ. The CDR3 loop spans 14 amino acids. Variable domain in full (rest from reference TRBV5-1 and TRBJ1-6): KAGVTQTPRYLIKTRGQQVTLSCSPISGHRSVSWYQQTPGQGLQFLFEYFSETQRNKGNFPGRFSGRQFSNSRSEMNVSTLELGDSALYLCASSPRTGNSPLHFGNGTRLTVT.

The chain couples TRBV10-3 to TRBJ2-5, with a possible D match to TRBD1 (6 bases). The V gene lost 3 bases and the J gene lost 5 bases, with 10 bases spanning the gap. The CDR3 is 13 amino acids. Germline V gene data show CDR1 as ENHRY and CDR2 as SYGVKD. The CDR3 loop is CAISEQGQETQYF. In DNA form, the CDR3 reads TGTGCCATCAGTGAACAGGGTCAGGAGACCCAGTACTTC.

The chain is built from TRBV10-3 and TRBJ1-6; unclear D gene. Germline CDR1 and CDR2: ENHRY and SYGVKD. The length of the CDR3 is 16 residues. V was shortened by 3 bases and J by 6 bases, with 15 bases between the two germline ends. The CDR3 bases are TGTGCCATCAGTGACCGAGAGGGAGGTACTAATTCACCCCTCCACTTT. Its protein product is CAISDREGGTNSPLHF.

This sequence joins TRBV5-4 and TRBJ1-1; maybe TRBD1 (5 bases). CDR1 is SGHNT, CDR2 YYREEE, per germline (reference sequence). The CDR3 is 15 residues long. The ends were cut back, 2 bases at V and 3 bases at J, with 14 bases in the middle. DNA for the CDR3: TGTGCCAGCAGCTTAACGGGGACGGGGGACACTGAAGCTTTCTTT. Residues: CASSLTGTGDTEAFF.

The chain has TRBV2 and TRBJ2-1; 13 nucleotides align to TRBD2. The CDR3 spans 16 residues. From germline, CDR1 is SNHLY and CDR2 FYNNEI. Trimming at V came to 3 bases and at J to 1 base, leaving 0 bases not matched to a gene. DNA for the CDR3: TGTGCCAGCAGTGAGACTAGCGGGAGGTCCTACAATGAGCAGTTCTTC. As protein: CASSETSGRSYNEQFF.

This clone appeared a few times. The chain uses TRBV19 and TRBJ1-3; a weak D match, TRBD1 (6 bases). Trimming shortened V by 6 bases and J by 0 bases, and 15 bases separated the two germline ends. This CDR3 is 16 amino acids long. Germline loops: CDR1 LNHDA, CDR2 SQIVND (reference sequence). The CDR3 is CASRPTGADSGNTIYF. The CDR3 DNA reads as TGTGCCAGTAGGCCGACAGGCGCCGACTCTGGAAACACCATATATTTT.

This chain joins TRBV27 and TRBJ2-7; 7 bases map to TRBD1. Germline trimming cut 7 bases from V and 3 bases from J; bases unmatched to any gene: 6. In germline, CDR1 is MNHEY, CDR2 SMNVEV (reference sequence). The length of the CDR3 is 13 residues. The CDR3 here is CASKKGGFYEQYF. CDR3 coding DNA: TGTGCCAGCAAAAAAGGGGGCTTCTACGAGCAGTACTTC.

CDR3 bases: TGTGCCAGCAGTTACTTGGCGGGGGTTAACATTCAGTACTTC. Its protein is CASSYLAGVNIQYF. The chain uses TRBV6-5 and TRBJ2-4, with 7 bases that match TRBD2. The ends lost 1 base at V and 7 bases at J; junction bases unmatched: 4. CDR3 length equals 14 residues. CDR1 and CDR2 (germline): MNHEY, SVGAGI.

The chain uses TRBV24-1 and TRBJ1-6, with a tentative D call TRBD1 (5 bases). The CDR3 runs 14 residues. The germline CDR1 and CDR2 sequences are KGHDR and SFDVKD. The V end was cut by 9 bases, the J end by 7 bases, with 15 bases between. The CDR3 loop is CATSDSNINSPLHF. The DNA for the CDR3 is TGTGCCACCTCAGACAGCAACATCAATTCACCCCTCCACTTT.

J is TRBJ2-1 and V is TRBV6-5; the D is unclear. Germline V lookup: CDR1 MNHEY, CDR2 SVGAGI. V was shortened by 7 bases and J by 2 bases, with 15 bases between the two germline ends. The CDR3 is 15 amino acids. CDR3 DNA: TGTGCCAGCACAAGCGCGAGCGCCGCCTACAATGAGCAGTTCTTC. Protein: CASTSASAAYNEQFF.

The V call is TRBV28, the J call TRBJ1-1; 7 bases are a match to TRBD1. Losses at the gene ends were 4 bases for V and 2 bases for J; bases not matched to a gene: 4. This CDR3 comprises 14 residues. Germline V gene data show CDR1 as MDHEN and CDR2 as SYDVKM. The CDR3 protein is CASSSGQPNTEAFF. The CDR3 DNA follows: TGTGCCAGCAGTTCGGGACAGCCTAACACTGAAGCTTTCTTT.

The rearrangement joins TRBV18 to TRBJ1-5; D remains unclear. V shed 2 bases and J shed 3 bases, with 8 bases lying between them. The germline V gene encodes CDR1 KGHSH and CDR2 LQKENI. CDR3 size: 14 residues. The CDR3 loop reads CASSPEESNQPQHF. The CDR3 bases are TGTGCCAGCTCACCAGAGGAATCCAATCAGCCCCAGCATTTT.

The rearrangement links TRBV4-1 to TRBJ2-2; TRBD2 agrees at 8 bases. The CDR3 is 16 amino acids. V gave up 1 base and J gave up 3 bases; unmatched junction bases: 4. Germline CDR1 is MGHRA and CDR2 is YSYEKL. In DNA form, the CDR3 reads TGCGCCAGCAGCCAAGCAACTAGCGGATACACCGGGGAGCTGTTTTTT. This sequence encodes CASSQATSGYTGELFF.